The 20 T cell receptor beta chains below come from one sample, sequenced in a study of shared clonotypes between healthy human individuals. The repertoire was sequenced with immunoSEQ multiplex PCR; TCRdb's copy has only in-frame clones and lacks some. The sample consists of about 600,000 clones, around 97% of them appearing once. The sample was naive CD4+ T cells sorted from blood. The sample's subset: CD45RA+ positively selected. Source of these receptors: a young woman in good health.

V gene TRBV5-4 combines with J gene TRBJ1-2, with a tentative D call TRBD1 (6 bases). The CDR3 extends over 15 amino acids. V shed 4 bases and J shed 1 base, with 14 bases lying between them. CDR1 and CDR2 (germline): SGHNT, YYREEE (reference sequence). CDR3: CASSPRGGGNYGYTF. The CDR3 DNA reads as TGTGCCAGCAGCCCCCGCGGGGGCGGTAACTATGGCTACACCTTC. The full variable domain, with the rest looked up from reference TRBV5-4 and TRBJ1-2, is ETGVTQSPTHLIKTRGQQVTLRCSSQSGHNTVSWYQQALGQGPQFIFQYYREEENGRGNFPPRFSGLQFPNYSSELNVNALELDDSALYLCASSPRGGGNYGYTFGSGTRLTVV.

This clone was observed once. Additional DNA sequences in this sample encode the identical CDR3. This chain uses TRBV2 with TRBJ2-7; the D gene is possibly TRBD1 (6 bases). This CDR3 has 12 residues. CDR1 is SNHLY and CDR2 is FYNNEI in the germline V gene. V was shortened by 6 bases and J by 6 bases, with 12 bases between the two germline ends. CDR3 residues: CASRGQGGEQYF. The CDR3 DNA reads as TGTGCCAGCAGGGGGCAAGGGGGCGAGCAGTACTTC. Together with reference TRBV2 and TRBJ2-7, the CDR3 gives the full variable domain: EPEVTQTPSHQVTQMGQEVILRCVPISNHLYFYWYRQILGQKVEFLVSFYNNEISEKSEIFDDQFSVERPDGSNFTLKIRSTKLEDSAMYFCASRGQGGEQYFGPGTRLTVT.

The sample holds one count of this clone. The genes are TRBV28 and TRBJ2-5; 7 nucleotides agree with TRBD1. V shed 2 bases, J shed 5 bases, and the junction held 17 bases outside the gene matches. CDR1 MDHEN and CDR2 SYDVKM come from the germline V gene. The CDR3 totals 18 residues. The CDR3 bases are TGTGCCAGCAGTTTAGTCAGGCAGACAGGGCCGACCGGGGAGACCCAGTACTTC. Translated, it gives CASSLVRQTGPTGETQYF.

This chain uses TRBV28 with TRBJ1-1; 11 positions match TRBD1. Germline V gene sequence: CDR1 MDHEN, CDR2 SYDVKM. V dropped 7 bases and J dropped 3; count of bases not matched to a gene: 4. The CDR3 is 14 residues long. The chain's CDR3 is CASTPGQGDTEAFF. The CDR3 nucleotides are TGTGCCAGCACTCCGGGACAGGGGGACACTGAAGCTTTCTTT.

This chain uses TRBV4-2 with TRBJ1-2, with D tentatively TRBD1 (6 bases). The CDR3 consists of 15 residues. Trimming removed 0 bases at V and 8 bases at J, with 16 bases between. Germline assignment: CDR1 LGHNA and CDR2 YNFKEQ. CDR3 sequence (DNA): TGTGCCAGCAGCCAAGATTGGAGCAGGGGCCGGGGCTACACCTTC. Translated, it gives CASSQDWSRGRGYTF.

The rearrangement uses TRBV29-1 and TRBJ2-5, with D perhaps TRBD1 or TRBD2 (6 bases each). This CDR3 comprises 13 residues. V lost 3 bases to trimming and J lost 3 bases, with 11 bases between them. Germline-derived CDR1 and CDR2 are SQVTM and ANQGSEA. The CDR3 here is CSVERGAKETQYF. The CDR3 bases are TGCAGCGTTGAGAGGGGGGCGAAAGAGACCCAGTACTTC. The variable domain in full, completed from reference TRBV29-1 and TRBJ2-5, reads SAVISQKPSRDICQRGTSLTIQCQVDSQVTMMFWYRQQPGQSLTLIATANQGSEATYESGFVIDKFPISRPNLTFSTLTVSNMSPEDSSIYLCSVERGAKETQYFGPGTRLLVL.

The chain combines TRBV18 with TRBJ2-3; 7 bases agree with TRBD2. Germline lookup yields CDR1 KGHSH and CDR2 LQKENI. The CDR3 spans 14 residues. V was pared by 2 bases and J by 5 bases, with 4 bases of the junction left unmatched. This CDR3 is CASSPSGGGDTQYF. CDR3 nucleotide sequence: TGTGCCAGCTCACCATCGGGAGGTGGAGATACGCAGTATTTT.

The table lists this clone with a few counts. The CDR3 loop reads CASLLQVNTGELFF. CDR3 coding DNA: TGTGCCAGCTTATTACAGGTCAACACCGGGGAGCTGTTTTTT. This chain joins TRBV7-9 and TRBJ2-2; possible D gene TRBD1, 5 bases. With 8 bases removed from V and 2 bases from J, the gap between germline ends came to 12 bases. This CDR3 spans 14 amino acids. CDR1 is SEHNR and CDR2 is FQNEAQ in the germline V gene (reference sequence).

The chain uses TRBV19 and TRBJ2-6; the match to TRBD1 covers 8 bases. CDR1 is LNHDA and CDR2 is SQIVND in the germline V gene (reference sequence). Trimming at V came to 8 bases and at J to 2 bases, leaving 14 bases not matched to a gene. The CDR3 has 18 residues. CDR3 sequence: CASSHHRQGRTGANVLTF. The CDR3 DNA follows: TGTGCCAGTTCCCATCACCGACAGGGGCGGACTGGGGCCAACGTCCTGACTTTC. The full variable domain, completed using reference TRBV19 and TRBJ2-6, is DGGITQSPKYLFRKEGQNVTLSCEQNLNHDAMYWYRQDPGQGLRLIYYSQIVNDFQKGDIAEGYSVSREKKESFPLTVTSAQKNPTAFYLCASSHHRQGRTGANVLTFGAGSRLTVL.

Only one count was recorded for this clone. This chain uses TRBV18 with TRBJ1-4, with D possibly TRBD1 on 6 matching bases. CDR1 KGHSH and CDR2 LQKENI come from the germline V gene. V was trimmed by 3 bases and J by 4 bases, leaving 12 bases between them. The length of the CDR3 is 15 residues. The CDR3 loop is CASSPRTELNEKLFF. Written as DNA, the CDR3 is TGTGCCAGCTCACCTCGGACAGAACTTAATGAAAAACTGTTTTTT.

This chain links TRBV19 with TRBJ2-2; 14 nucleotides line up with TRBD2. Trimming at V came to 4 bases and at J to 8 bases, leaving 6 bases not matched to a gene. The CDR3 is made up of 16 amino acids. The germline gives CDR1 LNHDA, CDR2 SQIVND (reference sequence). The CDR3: CASSRRLAGGTGELFF. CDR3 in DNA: TGTGCCAGTAGTAGAAGACTAGCGGGGGGGACAGGGGAGCTGTTTTTT.

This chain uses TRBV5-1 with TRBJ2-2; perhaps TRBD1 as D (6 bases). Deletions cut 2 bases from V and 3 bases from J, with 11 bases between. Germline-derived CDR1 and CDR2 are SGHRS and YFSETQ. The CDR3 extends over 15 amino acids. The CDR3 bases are TGCGCCAGCAGCTTACAGGGTTCGGACACCGGGGAGCTGTTTTTT. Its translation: CASSLQGSDTGELFF.

This CDR3 is CASSITPGGMTNQPQHF. In DNA, the CDR3 is TGTGCCAGTAGTATAACCCCGGGGGGCATGACCAATCAGCCCCAGCATTTT. V and J are TRBV19 and TRBJ1-5; weak D call: TRBD1 (6 bases). V lost 2 bases, J lost 3 bases, and 17 bases lay in between. Germline CDR1 LNHDA, CDR2 SQIVND (reference sequence). The CDR3 is 17 residues long.

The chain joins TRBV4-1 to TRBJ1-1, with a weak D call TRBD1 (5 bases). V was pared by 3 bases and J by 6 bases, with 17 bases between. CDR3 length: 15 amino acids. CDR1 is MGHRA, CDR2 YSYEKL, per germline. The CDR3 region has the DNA TGCGCCAGCAGCCACACTGCCGGGGCTGGGGCTGAAGCTTTCTTT. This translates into CASSHTAGAGAEAFF.

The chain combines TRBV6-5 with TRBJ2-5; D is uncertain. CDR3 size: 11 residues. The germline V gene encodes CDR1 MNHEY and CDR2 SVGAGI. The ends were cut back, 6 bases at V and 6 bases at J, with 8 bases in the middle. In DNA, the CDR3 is TGTGCCAGCAGCCCAGGAAAGACCCAGTACTTC. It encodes CASSPGKTQYF.

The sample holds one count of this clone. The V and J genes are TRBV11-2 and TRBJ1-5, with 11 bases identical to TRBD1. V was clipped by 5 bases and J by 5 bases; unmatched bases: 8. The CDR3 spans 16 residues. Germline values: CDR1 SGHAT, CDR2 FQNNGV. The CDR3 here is CASSADRGRGHQPQHF. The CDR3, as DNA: TGTGCCAGCAGCGCGGACAGGGGGCGCGGTCATCAGCCCCAGCATTTT. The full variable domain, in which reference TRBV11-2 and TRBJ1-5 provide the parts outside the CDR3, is EAGVAQSPRYKIIEKRQSVAFWCNPISGHATLYWYQQILGQGPKLLIQFQNNGVVDDSQLPKDRFSAERLKGVDSTLKIQPAKLEDSAVYLCASSADRGRGHQPQHFGDGTRLSIL.

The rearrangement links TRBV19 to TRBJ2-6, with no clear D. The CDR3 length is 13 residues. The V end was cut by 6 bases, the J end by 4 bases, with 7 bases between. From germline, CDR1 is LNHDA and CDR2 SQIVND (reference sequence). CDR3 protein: CASSVQGANVLTF. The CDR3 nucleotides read TGTGCCAGTAGCGTCCAGGGGGCCAACGTCCTGACTTTC.

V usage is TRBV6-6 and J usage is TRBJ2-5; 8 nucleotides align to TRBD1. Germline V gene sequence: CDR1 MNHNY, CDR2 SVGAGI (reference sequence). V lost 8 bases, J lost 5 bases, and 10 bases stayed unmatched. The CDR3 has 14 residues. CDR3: CASRTGGGEETQYF. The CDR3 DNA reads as TGTGCCAGCCGAACAGGGGGTGGAGAGGAGACCCAGTACTTC.

CDR3 amino acids: CASSRQGQAFF. The CDR3 DNA follows: TGCGCCAGCAGCCGGCAGGGGCAAGCTTTCTTT. This chain uses TRBV4-1 with TRBJ1-1; D might be TRBD1 (6 bases). Between the trimmed V and J ends, which lost 4 bases and 9 bases, there was a span of 9 bases. The CDR3 runs 11 residues. The V gene's germline CDR1 is MGHRA and CDR2 YSYEKL.

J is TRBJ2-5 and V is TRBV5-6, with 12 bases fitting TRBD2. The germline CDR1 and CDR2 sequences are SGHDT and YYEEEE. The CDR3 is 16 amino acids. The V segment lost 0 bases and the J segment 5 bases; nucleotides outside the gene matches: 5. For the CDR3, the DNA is TGTGCCAGCAGCTTGGGACTAGCGGGAGCGATGGAGACCCAGTACTTC. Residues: CASSLGLAGAMETQYF.